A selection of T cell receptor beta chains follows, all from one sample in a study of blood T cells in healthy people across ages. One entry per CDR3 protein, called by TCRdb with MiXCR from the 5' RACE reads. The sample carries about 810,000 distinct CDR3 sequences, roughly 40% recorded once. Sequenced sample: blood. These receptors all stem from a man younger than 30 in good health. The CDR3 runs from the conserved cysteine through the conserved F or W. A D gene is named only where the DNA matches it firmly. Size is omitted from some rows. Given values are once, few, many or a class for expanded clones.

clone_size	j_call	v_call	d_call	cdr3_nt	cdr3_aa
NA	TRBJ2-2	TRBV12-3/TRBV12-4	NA	TGTGCCAGCAGTTTGATCCTGGGTGAGACCGGGGAGCTGTTTTTT	CASSLILGETGELFF
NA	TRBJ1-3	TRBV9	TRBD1	TGTGCCAGCAGCGTAGCGACACAGGGGGCAAGCTCTGGAAACACCATATATTTT	CASSVATQGASSGNTIYF
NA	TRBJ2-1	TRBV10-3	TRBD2	TGTGCCATCAGTGAGTCGGGGCGGGGGGGCCTCGATGCGCAGTTCTTC	CAISESGRGGLDAQFF
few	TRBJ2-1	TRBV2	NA	TGTGCCAGCAGTCCGGACCCTTATGAGCAGTTCTTC	CASSPDPYEQFF
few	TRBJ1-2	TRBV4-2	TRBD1	TGTGCCAGCAGCCAAGTTACGTCAGGGGGCGACTATGGCTACACCTTC	CASSQVTSGGDYGYTF
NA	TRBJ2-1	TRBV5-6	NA	TGTGCCAGCAGCTTGTGGTCAGAACAAGAGACCCAGTTCTTC	CASSLWSEQETQFF
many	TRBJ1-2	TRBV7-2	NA	TGTGCCAGCAGCTTAGAGACAGACTATGGCTACACCTTC	CASSLETDYGYTF
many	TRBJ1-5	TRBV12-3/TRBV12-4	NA	TGTGCCAGCAGTTTAGGACTGAGCAATCAGCCCCAGCATTTT	CASSLGLSNQPQHF
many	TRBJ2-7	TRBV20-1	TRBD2	TGCAGTGCTCGTACTAGCGGGGGCTACGAGCAGTACTTC	CSARTSGGYEQYF
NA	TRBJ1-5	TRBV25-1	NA	TGTGCCAGCGTTAAAGGGGTAGGGGTTCAGCCCCAGCATTTT	CASVKGVGVQPQHF
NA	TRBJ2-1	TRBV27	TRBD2	TGTGCCAGCACCATAAGTGGGGAGGGCAATAAGCAGTTCTTC	CASTISGEGNKQFF
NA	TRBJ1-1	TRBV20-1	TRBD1	TGCAGTGCTAGAGATAGCAGGGGGCTCATGAACACTGAAGCTTTCTTT	CSARDSRGLMNTEAFF
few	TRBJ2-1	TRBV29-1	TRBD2	TGCAGCGTTGAATCTAGCGGGGGCTACAATGAGCAGTTCTTC	CSVESSGGYNEQFF
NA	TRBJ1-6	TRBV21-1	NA	TGTGCCAGCAGCAGCGTTGGTCGGTGTTTCTATAATTCACCCCTCCACTTT	CASSSVGRCFYNSPLHF
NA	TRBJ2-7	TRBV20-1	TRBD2	TGCAGTGTTCGGCGGGGGTCCTTCTACGAGCAGTACTTC	CSVRRGSFYEQYF